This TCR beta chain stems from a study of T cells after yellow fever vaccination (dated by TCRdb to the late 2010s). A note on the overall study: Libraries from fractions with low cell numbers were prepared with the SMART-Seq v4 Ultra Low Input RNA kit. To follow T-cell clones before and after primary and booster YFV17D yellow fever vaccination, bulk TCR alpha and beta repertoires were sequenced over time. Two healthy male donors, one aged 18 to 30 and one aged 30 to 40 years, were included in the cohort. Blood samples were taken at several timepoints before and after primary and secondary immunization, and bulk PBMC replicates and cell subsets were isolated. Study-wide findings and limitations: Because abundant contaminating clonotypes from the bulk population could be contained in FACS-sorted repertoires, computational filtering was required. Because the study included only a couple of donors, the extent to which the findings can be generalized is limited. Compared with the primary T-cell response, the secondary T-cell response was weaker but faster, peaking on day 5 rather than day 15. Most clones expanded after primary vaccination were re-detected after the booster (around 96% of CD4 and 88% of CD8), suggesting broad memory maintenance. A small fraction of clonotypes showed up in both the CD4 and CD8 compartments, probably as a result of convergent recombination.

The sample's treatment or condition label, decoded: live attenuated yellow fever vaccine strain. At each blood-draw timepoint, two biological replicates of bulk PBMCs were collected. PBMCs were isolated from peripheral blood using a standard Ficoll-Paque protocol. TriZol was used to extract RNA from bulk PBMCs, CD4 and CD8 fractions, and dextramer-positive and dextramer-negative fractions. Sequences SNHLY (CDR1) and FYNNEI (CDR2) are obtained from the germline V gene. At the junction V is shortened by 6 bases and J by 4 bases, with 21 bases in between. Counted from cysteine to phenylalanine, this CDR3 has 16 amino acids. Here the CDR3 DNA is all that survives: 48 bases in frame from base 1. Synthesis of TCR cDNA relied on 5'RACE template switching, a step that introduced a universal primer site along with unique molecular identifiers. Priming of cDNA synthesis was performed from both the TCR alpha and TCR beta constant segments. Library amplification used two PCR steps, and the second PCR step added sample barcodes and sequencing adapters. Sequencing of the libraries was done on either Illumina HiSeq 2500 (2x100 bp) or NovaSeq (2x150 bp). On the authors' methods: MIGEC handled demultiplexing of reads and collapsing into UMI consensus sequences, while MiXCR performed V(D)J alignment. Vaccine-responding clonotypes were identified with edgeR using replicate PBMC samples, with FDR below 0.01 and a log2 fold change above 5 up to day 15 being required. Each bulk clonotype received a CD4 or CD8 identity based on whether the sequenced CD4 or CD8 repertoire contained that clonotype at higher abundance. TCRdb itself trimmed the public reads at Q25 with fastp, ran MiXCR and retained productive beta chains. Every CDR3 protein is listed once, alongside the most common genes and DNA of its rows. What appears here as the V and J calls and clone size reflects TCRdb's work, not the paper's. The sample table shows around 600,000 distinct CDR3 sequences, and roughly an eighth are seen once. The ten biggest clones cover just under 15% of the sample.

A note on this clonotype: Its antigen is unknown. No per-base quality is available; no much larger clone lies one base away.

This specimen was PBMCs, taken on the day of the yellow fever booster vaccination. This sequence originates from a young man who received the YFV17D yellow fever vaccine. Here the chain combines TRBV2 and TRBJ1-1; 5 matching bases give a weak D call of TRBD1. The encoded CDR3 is CASRFSLGRAFTEAFF. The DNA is TGTGCCAGCAGGTTCTCTTTGGGCAGGGCCTTCACTGAAGCTTTCTTT. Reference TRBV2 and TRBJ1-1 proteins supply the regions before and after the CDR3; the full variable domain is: EPEVTQTPSHQVTQMGQEVILRCVPISNHLYFYWYRQILGQKVEFLVSFYNNEISEKSEIFDDQFSVERPDGSNFTLKIRSTKLEDSAMYFCASRFSLGRAFTEAFFGQGTRLTVV.